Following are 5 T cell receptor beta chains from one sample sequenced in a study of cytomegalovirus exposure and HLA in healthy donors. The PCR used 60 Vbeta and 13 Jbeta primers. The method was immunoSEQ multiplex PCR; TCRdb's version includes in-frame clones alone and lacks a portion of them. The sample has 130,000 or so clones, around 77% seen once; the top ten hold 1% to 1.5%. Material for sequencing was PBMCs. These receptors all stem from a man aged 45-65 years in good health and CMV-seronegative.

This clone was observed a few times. The CDR3 DNA follows: TGCGCCAGCAGCTCCGACTCCGCGGCCAGATATGGCTACACCTTC. Protein: CASSSDSAARYGYTF. The V call is TRBV5-1, the J call TRBJ1-2; D call uncertain. Looked up from germline, CDR1 is SGHRS and CDR2 is YFSETQ. Trimming cost V 3 bases and J 5 bases, with 17 bases left between them. This CDR3 has 15 amino acids.

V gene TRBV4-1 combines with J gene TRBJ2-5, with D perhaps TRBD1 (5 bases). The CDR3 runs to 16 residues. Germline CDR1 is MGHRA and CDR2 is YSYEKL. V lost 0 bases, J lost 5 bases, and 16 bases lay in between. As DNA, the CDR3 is TGCGCCAGCAGCCAAGATGGTACCAGGGTTTCGGAGACCCAGTACTTC. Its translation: CASSQDGTRVSETQYF.

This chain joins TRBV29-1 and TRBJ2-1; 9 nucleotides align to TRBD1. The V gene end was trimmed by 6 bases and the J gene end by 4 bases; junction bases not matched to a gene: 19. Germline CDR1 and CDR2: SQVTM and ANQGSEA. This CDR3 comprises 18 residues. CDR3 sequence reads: CSVNHYPRDRVSYNEQFF. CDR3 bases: TGCAGCGTCAACCACTACCCCCGGGACAGGGTATCGTACAATGAGCAGTTCTTC.

The CDR3 coding sequence is TGTGCCAGCAGTTCCCCCCGGGACACCTCCTACGAGCAGTACTTC. Encoded protein: CASSSPRDTSYEQYF. The chain combines TRBV27 with TRBJ2-7; D is perhaps TRBD1 (6 bases). V lost 4 bases to trimming and J lost 0 bases, with 13 bases between them. Looked up from germline, CDR1 is MNHEY and CDR2 is SMNVEV (reference sequence). The CDR3 has 15 residues.

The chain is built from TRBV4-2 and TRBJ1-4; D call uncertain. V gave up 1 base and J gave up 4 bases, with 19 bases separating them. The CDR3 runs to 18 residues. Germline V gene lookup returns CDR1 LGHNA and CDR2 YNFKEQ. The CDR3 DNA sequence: TGTGCCAGCAGCCAAGCGCCATGGCCCCGGGTCATTAATGAAAAACTGTTTTTT. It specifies CASSQAPWPRVINEKLFF.